This entry describes one T cell receptor beta chain. The trim removed 1 base at V and 2 bases at J, leaving 3 bases unmatched. This CDR3 has 15 amino acids. From germline, CDR1 is SGHTA and CDR2 FQGNSA. TCR sequencing used cDNA made by reverse transcription of extracted RNA. Measured with immunoSEQ multiplex PCR; TCRdb has only the in-frame clones, and not every one. The table shows approximately 280,000 clones, with 58% occurring only once. The data stem from a study of CD8+ T cells in alopecia areata. The sample's treatment: oral pan-JAK inhibitor, 5-10 mg twice daily. The TCR was taken from a human donor with alopecia areata. The sample consisted of CD4+ T cells sorted from blood, taken at week 24, from a patient treated with tofacitinib. The chain has TRBV7-2 and TRBJ2-7, with TRBD2 identical over 9 bases. For the CDR3, the DNA is TGTGCCAGCAGCTTAGGGACTAGCGTAACCTACGAGCAGTACTTC. Translating gives CASSLGTSVTYEQYF. The full variable domain, in which reference TRBV7-2 and TRBJ2-7 provide the parts outside the CDR3, is GAGVSQSPSNKVTEKGKDVELRCDPISGHTALYWYRQSLGQGLEFLIYFQGNSAPDKSGLPSDRFSAERTGGSVSTLTIQRTQQEDSAVYLCASSLGTSVTYEQYFGPGTRLTVT.